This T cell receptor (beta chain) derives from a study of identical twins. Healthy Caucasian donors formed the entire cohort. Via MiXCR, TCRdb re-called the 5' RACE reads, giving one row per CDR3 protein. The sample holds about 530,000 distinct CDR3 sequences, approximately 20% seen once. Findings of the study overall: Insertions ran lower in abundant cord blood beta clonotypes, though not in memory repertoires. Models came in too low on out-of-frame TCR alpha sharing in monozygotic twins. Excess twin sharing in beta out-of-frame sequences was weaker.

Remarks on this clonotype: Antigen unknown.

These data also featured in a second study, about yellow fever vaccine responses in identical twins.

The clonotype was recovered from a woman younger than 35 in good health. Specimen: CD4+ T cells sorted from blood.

DNA of the CDR3: TGTGCCAGCAGTTTGTTTCGGAACACTGAAGCTTTCTTT. It codes for CASSLFRNTEAFF. The chain has TRBV12-3 or TRBV12-4 and TRBJ1-1; D unresolved. The CDR3 length is 13 residues. The V end was cut by 3 bases, the J end by 1 base, with 6 bases between.